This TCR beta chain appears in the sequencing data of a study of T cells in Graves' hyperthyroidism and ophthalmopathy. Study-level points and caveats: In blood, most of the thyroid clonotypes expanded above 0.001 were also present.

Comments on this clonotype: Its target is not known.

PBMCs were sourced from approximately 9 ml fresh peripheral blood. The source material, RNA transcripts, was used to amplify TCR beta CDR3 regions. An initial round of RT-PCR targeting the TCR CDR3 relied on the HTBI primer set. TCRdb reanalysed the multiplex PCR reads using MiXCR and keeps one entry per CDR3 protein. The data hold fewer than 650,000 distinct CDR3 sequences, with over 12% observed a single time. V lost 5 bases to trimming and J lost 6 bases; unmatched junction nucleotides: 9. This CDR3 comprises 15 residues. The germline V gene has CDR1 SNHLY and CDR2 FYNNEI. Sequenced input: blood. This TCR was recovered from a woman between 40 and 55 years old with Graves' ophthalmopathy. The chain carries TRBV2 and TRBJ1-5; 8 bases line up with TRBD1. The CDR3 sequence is CASSPGGPIAQPQHF. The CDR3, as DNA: TGTGCCAGCAGTCCAGGGGGCCCAATTGCTCAGCCCCAGCATTTT.